Below, 17 T cell receptor beta chains from the same sample are listed, as sequenced in a study of cytomegalovirus exposure and HLA in healthy donors. In the PCR, 60 Vbeta and 13 Jbeta primers were used. Here immunoSEQ multiplex PCR was the method, and the copy in TCRdb shows in-frame clones only, minus some. The data contain 90,000 to 130,000 clones, 80% of them singletons. The specimen was PBMCs. Source of these receptors: a woman aged 55-75 years in good health and CMV-seropositive.

The rearrangement uses TRBV7-2 and TRBJ2-3, with 7 bases lining up with TRBD2. After removal of 4 bases from V and 1 base from J, the junction contained 2 bases not matched to a gene. The CDR3 length is 14 residues. Germline V gene data show CDR1 as SGHTA and CDR2 as FQGNSA. The CDR3 region is CASSSSGGTDTQYF. CDR3 DNA: TGTGCCAGCAGCTCTAGCGGAGGCACAGATACGCAGTATTTT.

This clone was detected only once. This rearrangement joins TRBV30 to TRBJ2-5; tentatively, D is TRBD1 (5 bases). The DNA end lines up better with TRBJ2-7; the J call may be wrong. The V gene's germline CDR1 is GTSNPN and CDR2 SVGIG (reference sequence). This CDR3 has 17 amino acids. The CDR3 nucleotides read TGTGCCTGGAGTGTACTGAGGACAACCTTCGCCCGCGACGAGCAGTACTTC. It is translated as CAWSVLRTTFARDEQYF.

The V and J genes are TRBV2 and TRBJ1-1; no reliable D call. V lost 6 bases and J lost 6, with 11 bases in between. This CDR3 contains 12 residues. CDR1 and CDR2 (germline): SNHLY, FYNNEI. In DNA, the CDR3 is TGTGCCAGCAGGGAGGATAGGTCTGAAGCTTTCTTT. Amino acid sequence: CASREDRSEAFF.

This clone was found once. The V call is TRBV6-1, the J call TRBJ1-5; D remains ambiguous. This CDR3 comprises 13 residues. Germline values: CDR1 MNHNS, CDR2 SASEGT. With 11 bases removed from V and 2 bases from J, the gap between germline ends came to 13 bases. The CDR3 DNA follows: TGTGCCTCGGGTGTCCTGGGCAATCAGCCCCAGCATTTT. It yields the protein CASGVLGNQPQHF.

This chain links TRBV28 with TRBJ1-2; 7 positions agree with TRBD1. CDR3 length equals 14 residues. With V trimmed by 6 bases and J by 8 bases, 12 bases remained unmatched. Germline CDR1 is MDHEN and CDR2 is SYDVKM. The CDR3 loop reads CASRESGTEVGYTF. CDR3 in DNA: TGTGCCAGCAGAGAATCAGGGACAGAAGTCGGCTACACCTTC.

Turning to this clone: Germline is not matched at one junction end, which may reflect a read error. The chain combines TRBV7-9 with TRBJ2-3, with 11 bases fitting TRBD2. The germline CDR1 and CDR2 sequences are SEHNR and FQNEAQ (reference sequence). This CDR3 region has 17 residues. CDR3 sequence: CSSLPRTSGLSTDTQYF. For the CDR3, the DNA is TGTTCCAGCCTGCCGAGGACTAGCGGGCTTTCCACAGATACGCAGTATTTT.

The chain combines TRBV28 with TRBJ1-2; 7 nucleotides align to TRBD1. V shed 6 bases, J shed 4 bases, and the junction held 8 bases outside the gene matches. This CDR3 contains 14 residues. Germline CDR1 MDHEN, CDR2 SYDVKM. CDR3 in amino acids: CASSTQAGGYGYTF. As DNA, the CDR3 is TGTGCCAGCAGCACACAGGCAGGGGGCTATGGCTACACCTTC.

This sequence joins TRBV9 and TRBJ2-7; TRBD1 is a possible D gene (5 bases). Germline V gene sequence: CDR1 SGDLS, CDR2 YYNGEE. This CDR3 spans 14 amino acids. V gave up 0 bases and J gave up 3 bases, with 10 bases separating them. Written as DNA, the CDR3 is TGTGCCAGCAGCGTAGATCCAGGGTTCTACGAGCAGTACTTC. Translation gives CASSVDPGFYEQYF.

The chain is built from TRBV19 and TRBJ1-2, with 8 bases that match TRBD1. The CDR3 has 13 residues. The V and J ends lost 5 bases and 10 bases, in that order; junction bases with no gene match: 9. CDR1 is LNHDA and CDR2 is SQIVND in the germline V gene (reference sequence). CDR3 bases: TGTGCCAGTAGTGCCCTCGGACAGGGCTTCTACACCTTC. It yields the protein CASSALGQGFYTF.

In this sample, this clone turned up once. CDR3 nucleotide sequence: TGTGCCAGCAGTTACTCGAGTATAGGGGGCGATGAGCAGTTCTTC. Translation: CASSYSSIGGDEQFF. The V gene is TRBV6-5, the J gene TRBJ2-1; TRBD1 matches 7 bases. Losses at the gene ends were 0 bases for V and 8 bases for J; bases not matched to a gene: 7. The CDR3 covers 15 residues. Germline V gene sequence: CDR1 MNHEY, CDR2 SVGAGI.

V is TRBV4-1 and J is TRBJ1-2; 10 bases line up with TRBD1. Germline V CDR1 and CDR2: MGHRA, YSYEKL. The CDR3 contains 15 residues. The V segment lost 3 bases and the J segment 0 bases; nucleotides outside the gene matches: 1. The chain's CDR3 is CASSHDRGPNYGYTF. DNA for the CDR3: TGCGCCAGCAGCCACGACAGGGGGCCTAACTATGGCTACACCTTC.

This chain links TRBV6-1 with TRBJ2-5; D is possibly TRBD2 (6 bases). V lost 6 bases to trimming and J lost 7 bases, with 27 bases between them. Looked up from germline, CDR1 is MNHNS and CDR2 is SASEGT. The CDR3 is 17 amino acids. The CDR3, as DNA: TGTGCCAGCAGCGAACCCCGGGACTTCTTTTCGTATTCGACCCAGTACTTC. It translates to CASSEPRDFFSYSTQYF.

This chain joins TRBV9 and TRBJ2-1; 8 bases line up with TRBD1. The CDR3 spans 15 residues. Germline assignment: CDR1 SGDLS and CDR2 YYNGEE. With V trimmed by 4 bases and J by 3 bases, 6 bases remained unmatched. Written as DNA, the CDR3 is TGTGCCAGCAGCCTACAGGGGGTATTCTACAATGAGCAGTTCTTC. It translates to CASSLQGVFYNEQFF.

The chain joins TRBV28 to TRBJ1-2; D call uncertain. Germline V gene data show CDR1 as MDHEN and CDR2 as SYDVKM. The CDR3 is 11 amino acids. V lost 5 bases to trimming and J lost 8 bases, with 9 bases between them. CDR3 nucleotides: TGTGCCAGCAGTGACGGGGTCGGCTACACCTTC. It codes for CASSDGVGYTF.

The gene calls are TRBV28 and TRBJ2-1; TRBD2 might be the D (5 bases). The germline CDR1 and CDR2 sequences are MDHEN and SYDVKM. The CDR3 length is 15 residues. V was pared by 6 bases and J by 8 bases, with 20 bases between. CDR3 sequence: CASSAGMPPGDEQFF. As DNA, the CDR3 is TGTGCCAGCAGCGCCGGGATGCCCCCTGGGGATGAGCAGTTCTTC.

The chain recombines TRBV28 with TRBJ2-3; TRBD1 aligns across 12 bases. V was clipped by 10 bases and J by 6 bases; unmatched bases: 14. This CDR3 has 16 amino acids. Germline assignment: CDR1 MDHEN and CDR2 SYDVKM. The CDR3 bases are TGTGCCACCGCAACCCGGGACAGGGGGCAAGTTGATACGCAGTATTTT. Translating gives CATATRDRGQVDTQYF.

The chain carries TRBV6-5 and TRBJ2-1; possible D gene TRBD1, 6 bases. The CDR3 runs to 15 residues. Germline CDR1 is MNHEY and CDR2 is SVGAGI. With 7 bases removed from V and 4 bases from J, the gap between germline ends came to 17 bases. The DNA for the CDR3 is TGTGCCAGCACTCTACAGGGCCCAAGGTACAATGAGCAGTTCTTC. The encoded protein is CASTLQGPRYNEQFF.